This TCR beta chain was recorded in a study of T cell responses to AZD1222 COVID-19 vaccine (dated by TCRdb to the early 2020s). Regarding the study in general: TCR sequencing was performed for roughly 240 trial participants, of whom some 200 were given two doses of AZD1222 and around 25 were given two doses of MenACWY control vaccine. Trial participants were enrolled by age into 18-55, 56-69 and 70-plus year subgroups, with roughly 160, 29 and 62 TCR-sequenced participants respectively.

The time point label, as the study defines it: about 28 days (+/-7) after the second vaccine dose. AZD1222 recipients with second doses at about 4 weeks or about 12 weeks were pooled, because spike-specific TCR depth and breadth did not differ between schedules. The vaccinee samples were drawn from two UK trials, COV001 and COV002, one of which was a single-blind randomized controlled phase 2/3 trial testing AZD1222 (ChAdOx1 nCoV-19) in healthy adults. Trial participant PBMC samples were collected at day 0 and day 28 after the second dose for TCRbeta chain sequencing. The germline V gene sets CDR1 to LGHNT and CDR2 to FRNRAP. V is pared back by 5 bases and J by 5 bases, with 13 bases lying between the germline termini. The CDR3 measures 14 amino acids from cysteine to phenylalanine. This entry keeps only the CDR3 DNA: 42 bases, framed from base 1. Summary of the overall study and its limitations: Epitopes outside the regions mutated in the B.1.351 and B.1.1.7 variants were reportedly recognized by nearly half of the unique spike-specific TCRs. In the small 56-69-year group, the increase in depth fell short of significance, most likely because of low power. Only a handful of AZD1222 recipients were SARS-CoV-2 seropositive at baseline, limiting conclusions about previously exposed vaccinees. Participants were mostly white British, with more females than males. The authors suggested clonal diversity may have been underestimated. The whole spike protein was spanned by vaccine-associated CD4 TCRs, and dominant responses were seen in regions 160-218 and 743-854. Because no samples from the day 14 peak response were available, repertoires could be characterized only after the peak T cell response. Spike-specific TCR breadth and depth rose significantly after two AZD1222 doses compared with day 0 and with MenACWY recipients.

The CDR3 regions of human TCRbeta chains were analyzed by immunosequencing. Per the source publication's procedure: TCRs in the repertoires were matched against a reference library of SARS-CoV-2-specific TCRs that had been generated with the MIRA antigen-specificity platform. Breadth meant the fraction of unique TCRs that were SARS-CoV-2-associated, whereas depth meant the fraction of total T cells that were SARS-CoV-2-associated. Each spike-specific TCR was assigned to its reactive spike region and to a CD4 or CD8 class using the MIRA data. Log10-transformed breadth and depth values were compared by one-way ANOVA with Sidak's multiple comparisons tests. Sourced from immuneACCESS, this table was stored by TCRdb with only in-frame sequences that have V and J called. A share of the clones is absent; for the studies checked, an unresolved V gene accounts for under half, and the remainder has no known explanation. V, J and clone size were drawn from that table, and D and trimming were deduced from the DNA. A total of about 160,000 clones appear in this sample, around nine tenths of them only once. Together, the top ten hold more than 4% of the sample.

This clone has just one count. The antigen this receptor binds is unknown. No much larger clone is present one base from it, and per-base qualities are unavailable. The V and J genes are TRBV12-5 and TRBJ2-1, with the D gene tentatively TRBD1 or TRBD2, based on 5 matching bases in each. Sequences were derived from peripheral blood, sampled 28 days after the second AZD1222 dose. The sequence was obtained from an adult who received the AZD1222 COVID-19 vaccine. DNA sequence: TGTGCTAGTGGTCCCGGGGTGGGGGACAATGAGCAGTTCTTC. This is translated as CASGPGVGDNEQFF. The reference TRBV12-5 and TRBJ2-1 proteins fill in what lies around the CDR3, so the full variable domain reads DARVTQTPRHKVTEMGQEVTMRCQPILGHNTVFWYRQTMMQGLELLAYFRNRAPLDDSGMPKDRFSAEMPDATLATLKIQPSEPRDSAVYFCASGPGVGDNEQFFGPGTRLTVL.